The 26 T cell receptor beta chains below all came from one sample that was sequenced in a study of beta chain features in type 1 diabetes. Their antigens remain unidentified. TCRB transcripts that were expressed got sequenced, as all of the isolated RNA had been reverse transcribed. Assay: immunoSEQ multiplex PCR; the TCRdb copy retains only in-frame clones and omits some. Among around 130,000 clones, 9% were seen once, and the ten largest hold roughly 0.75%. General observations from the study: Shortening of TCRB CDR3s, moderate but significant, appeared in all four CD4+ subsets of Type 1 diabetes patients.

Specimen: central memory CD4+ T cells from blood. Receptor source: a man under 40 with type 1 diabetes.

This clone was counted only a few times. This sequence joins TRBV7-2 and TRBJ2-5; D is uncertain. Trimming shortened V by 1 base and J by 5 bases, and 11 bases separated the two germline ends. The CDR3 sequence is 14 residues long. Germline values: CDR1 SGHTA, CDR2 FQGNSA. This CDR3 is CASSLESTGETQYF. The CDR3 DNA sequence: TGTGCCAGCAGCTTAGAGAGTACCGGTGAGACCCAGTACTTC.

The table lists this clone with a few counts. The CDR3 bases are TGTGCCAGCAGCTTGGGATCTAGTCAAGAGACCCAGTACTTC. This gives the protein CASSLGSSQETQYF. This chain connects TRBV5-4 to TRBJ2-5; D ambiguous. The germline gives CDR1 SGHNT, CDR2 YYREEE (reference sequence). The CDR3 has 14 amino acids. V dropped 0 bases and J dropped 2 bases, with 8 bases sitting between them. The full variable domain, its missing parts supplied by reference TRBV5-4 and TRBJ2-5, is ETGVTQSPTHLIKTRGQQVTLRCSSQSGHNTVSWYQQALGQGPQFIFQYYREEENGRGNFPPRFSGLQFPNYSSELNVNALELDDSALYLCASSLGSSQETQYFGPGTRLLVL.

This clone was recorded a few times. J is TRBJ1-1 and V is TRBV28; D remains ambiguous. V shed 5 bases and J shed 2 bases, with 9 bases lying between them. The V gene's germline CDR1 is MDHEN and CDR2 SYDVKM. This CDR3 has 13 amino acids. This chain's CDR3 is CASSRTANTEAFF. In DNA, the CDR3 is TGTGCCAGCAGTCGAACAGCCAACACTGAAGCTTTCTTT.

J is TRBJ2-3 and V is TRBV28; D is perhaps TRBD2 (6 bases). The CDR3 is made up of 10 amino acids. Germline V gene lookup returns CDR1 MDHEN and CDR2 SYDVKM. V dropped 11 bases and J dropped 6 bases, with 9 bases sitting between them. The CDR3 bases are TGTGCCGGGGGGACTGATACGCAGTATTTT. Translation: CAGGTDTQYF.

This clone was counted only a few times. The V gene is TRBV27, the J gene TRBJ2-5, with 7 positions matching TRBD2. The CDR3 is 16 amino acids. Germline trimming cut 5 bases from V and 0 bases from J; bases unmatched to any gene: 9. From germline, CDR1 is MNHEY and CDR2 SMNVEV (reference sequence). CDR3 amino acids: CASSPRAAGYQETQYF. As DNA, the CDR3 is TGTGCCAGCAGTCCCCGGGCAGCGGGGTACCAAGAGACCCAGTACTTC.

The table lists this clone with a few counts. The rearrangement uses TRBV6-5 and TRBJ2-7; D perhaps matches TRBD1 (5 bases). Per germline, CDR1 MNHEY and CDR2 SVGAGI. The CDR3 has 15 amino acids. V was pared by 0 bases and J by 6 bases, with 15 bases between. CDR3 coding DNA: TGTGCCAGCAGTTACTCGAGGAAGGTGGGGCGCGAGCAGTACTTC. It codes for CASSYSRKVGREQYF.

The chain carries TRBV2 and TRBJ1-5, with D perhaps matching TRBD1 (5 bases). The CDR3 covers 14 residues. The ends were cut back, 2 bases at V and 4 bases at J, with 9 bases in the middle. Germline V gene data show CDR1 as SNHLY and CDR2 as FYNNEI. The CDR3 nucleotides read TGTGCCAGCAGTGAATCGACAGATAATCAGCCCCAGCATTTT. This translates into CASSESTDNQPQHF. The complete variable domain, with remaining parts taken from reference TRBV2 and TRBJ1-5, reads EPEVTQTPSHQVTQMGQEVILRCVPISNHLYFYWYRQILGQKVEFLVSFYNNEISEKSEIFDDQFSVERPDGSNFTLKIRSTKLEDSAMYFCASSESTDNQPQHFGDGTRLSIL.

This clone has just a few counts. The chain uses TRBV10-3 and TRBJ2-1; 9 bases fit TRBD1. The CDR3 extends over 14 amino acids. Trimming removed 6 bases from V and 6 bases from J; junction bases left unmatched: 6. Germline values: CDR1 ENHRY, CDR2 SYGVKD. DNA for the CDR3: TGTGCCATCAGCTGGACAGGGGAAGCCAATGAGCAGTTCTTC. Its protein is CAISWTGEANEQFF.

V gene TRBV11-2 combines with J gene TRBJ1-1, with D unresolved. Germline lookup yields CDR1 SGHAT and CDR2 FQNNGV. The V gene lost 1 base and the J gene lost 7 bases, with 13 bases spanning the gap. The CDR3 has 14 residues. The CDR3 loop reads CASSLVRRRDEAFF. The DNA for the CDR3 is TGTGCCAGCAGCTTAGTAAGGCGGAGAGATGAAGCTTTCTTT. The full variable domain, rest sourced from reference TRBV11-2 and TRBJ1-1, is EAGVAQSPRYKIIEKRQSVAFWCNPISGHATLYWYQQILGQGPKLLIQFQNNGVVDDSQLPKDRFSAERLKGVDSTLKIQPAKLEDSAVYLCASSLVRRRDEAFFGQGTRLTVV.

This clone came up a few times. The gene calls are TRBV6-5 and TRBJ2-7; 7 positions match TRBD1. There are 15 residues in the CDR3. V lost 0 bases to trimming and J lost 2 bases; unmatched junction nucleotides: 4. The V gene's germline CDR1 is MNHEY and CDR2 SVGAGI. The CDR3 here is CASSYSATGAYEQYF. The CDR3 coding sequence is TGTGCCAGCAGTTACTCAGCCACAGGGGCCTACGAGCAGTACTTC.

This clone was counted only a few times. The chain recombines TRBV4-1 with TRBJ1-5; D gene unclear. In germline, CDR1 is MGHRA, CDR2 YSYEKL. The CDR3 extends over 14 amino acids. V lost 4 bases, J lost 5 bases, and 12 bases lay in between. The DNA for the CDR3 is TGCGCCAGCAGCCCCCCGGGTGGCGATCAGCCCCAGCATTTT. Amino acid sequence: CASSPPGGDQPQHF.

With regard to this clone: The junction departs from the called germline gene at one end, perhaps through a read error. V usage is TRBV4-1 and J usage is TRBJ2-3; D may be TRBD1 or TRBD2 (6 bases each). The CDR3 covers 15 residues. The V gene's germline CDR1 is MGHRA and CDR2 YSYEKL. Here the CDR3 reads CASSQGSGDTDTQYF. The CDR3 region has the DNA TGTGCCAGCAGCCAGGGGTCGGGGGATACAGATACGCAGTATTTT.

The chain employs TRBV28 and TRBJ2-7, with 7 bases identical to TRBD1. The trim removed 8 bases at V and 5 bases at J, leaving 6 bases unmatched. The CDR3 totals 12 residues. Germline V gives CDR1 MDHEN, CDR2 SYDVKM. CDR3: CASYRGGDEQYF. The CDR3 nucleotides read TGTGCCAGCTACAGGGGTGGGGACGAGCAGTACTTC.

This clone was observed a few times. The chain combines TRBV30 with TRBJ1-5; 11 bases align to TRBD1. The germline V gene encodes CDR1 GTSNPN and CDR2 SVGIG (reference sequence). The CDR3 runs to 15 residues. V gave up 1 base and J gave up 5 bases; unmatched junction bases: 4. This chain's CDR3 is CAWSGGTGGDQPQHF. In nucleotides, the CDR3 is TGTGCCTGGAGTGGGGGGACAGGGGGGGATCAGCCCCAGCATTTT.

About this clone itself: The junction shows a germline mismatch at one end, possibly a read error. J is TRBJ2-7 and V is TRBV2; 8 nucleotides line up with TRBD2. CDR3 length equals 13 residues. CDR1 SNHLY and CDR2 FYNNEI come from the germline V gene. The CDR3 DNA sequence: TGTGCCAGCAGTCAAGCGGGGGCCGCCGAGCAGTACTTC. Amino acids: CASSQAGAAEQYF.

The chain couples TRBV7-2 to TRBJ2-7; TRBD1 agrees at 8 bases. Germline V gene lookup returns CDR1 SGHTA and CDR2 FQGNSA. This CDR3 has 15 amino acids. V gave up 2 bases and J gave up 5 bases; unmatched junction bases: 8. As DNA, the CDR3 is TGTGCCAGCAGCTTATCGCCGACAGGGGTGAACGAGCAGTACTTC. This codes for CASSLSPTGVNEQYF.

There are a few counts of this clone. The rearrangement joins TRBV2 to TRBJ1-6; D gene unclear. Germline assignment: CDR1 SNHLY and CDR2 FYNNEI. The CDR3 covers 15 residues. V lost 7 bases and J lost 10, with 20 bases in between. In nucleotides, the CDR3 is TGTGCCAGCACCCCGGTTGCGGTGCGAGGCTCACCCCTCCACTTT. It is translated as CASTPVAVRGSPLHF.

This clone has just a few counts. The chain joins TRBV6-1 to TRBJ2-1, with 9 bases aligning to TRBD2. The CDR3 is 15 amino acids. The germline V gene encodes CDR1 MNHNS and CDR2 SASEGT. J was trimmed by 5 bases and V by 3 bases; bases with no gene match: 5. This chain's CDR3 is CASSDGLAGNNEQFF. The CDR3 nucleotides are TGTGCCAGCAGTGACGGCCTAGCGGGGAACAATGAGCAGTTCTTC.

As DNA, the CDR3 is TGTGCCAGCACCCGTGTAGCTTCACCCCTCCACTTT. Its protein is CASTRVASPLHF. This rearrangement joins TRBV28 to TRBJ1-6; D remains ambiguous. V lost 7 bases, J lost 9 bases, and 10 bases lay in between. Germline CDR1 MDHEN, CDR2 SYDVKM. The CDR3 covers 12 residues.

The chain joins TRBV5-1 to TRBJ2-6; D is unresolved. From germline, CDR1 is SGHRS and CDR2 YFSETQ. V lost 4 bases, J lost 0 bases, and 11 bases lay in between. This CDR3 has 16 residues. The CDR3 here is CASSLSLSSGANVLTF. For the CDR3, the DNA is TGCGCCAGCAGCCTTTCCCTTAGCTCTGGGGCCAACGTCCTGACTTTC.

Ten or more counts support this clone. The V gene is TRBV5-1, the J gene TRBJ2-2; TRBD1 is a possible D gene (5 bases). V lost 0 bases, J lost 4 bases, and 13 bases lay in between. The germline V gene encodes CDR1 SGHRS and CDR2 YFSETQ. The CDR3 totals 16 residues. CDR3 nucleotide sequence: TGCGCCAGCAGCTTGGATCCAAATAGGGGCACCGGGGAGCTGTTTTTT. Translated: CASSLDPNRGTGELFF.

The V call is TRBV5-4, the J call TRBJ2-1, with 8 nucleotides matching TRBD2. This CDR3 region has 14 residues. V shed 3 bases, J shed 2 bases, and the junction held 1 base outside the gene matches. CDR1 and CDR2 from the germline V gene are SGHNT and YYREEE (reference sequence). CDR3 nucleotides: TGTGCCAGCAGCTCCGGGGGGGCCTACAATGAGCAGTTCTTC. It is translated as CASSSGGAYNEQFF.

V and J are TRBV28 and TRBJ2-5; 7 bases match TRBD2. The CDR3 is 14 amino acids. Germline CDR1 is MDHEN and CDR2 is SYDVKM. V was pared by 5 bases and J by 11 bases, with 14 bases of the junction left unmatched. The CDR3: CASSTSGTTDRQYF. CDR3 DNA: TGTGCCAGCAGTACCTCCGGGACTACGGATCGGCAGTACTTC.

The genes are TRBV5-8 and TRBJ1-5, with D unclear. V lost 0 bases and J 6 bases, leaving 10 bases between the germline ends. Germline CDR1 is SGHTS and CDR2 is YDEGEE. This CDR3 contains 14 residues. DNA for the CDR3: TGTGCCAGCAGCTTGGGGGAGGGCAGTCAGCCCCAGCATTTT. It is translated as CASSLGEGSQPQHF.

The chain recombines TRBV6-6 with TRBJ1-3, with 8 bases fitting TRBD1. Germline V gene lookup returns CDR1 MNHNY and CDR2 SVGAGI (reference sequence). The CDR3 contains 15 residues. The V segment lost 2 bases and the J segment 3 bases; nucleotides outside the gene matches: 3. DNA of the CDR3: TGTGCCAGCAGTTACCAGGGGGCCGGTGGAAACACCATATATTTT. Protein product: CASSYQGAGGNTIYF.

V and J are TRBV5-1 and TRBJ2-3; D remains ambiguous. Germline values: CDR1 SGHRS, CDR2 YFSETQ. The germline V and J ends were trimmed by 6 bases and 9 bases, with 23 bases remaining between them. The CDR3 has 15 residues. The CDR3 nucleotides are TGCGCCAGCACCCCCTCCCCACAGACCACTTCCACGCAGTATTTT. The encoded protein is CASTPSPQTTSTQYF.